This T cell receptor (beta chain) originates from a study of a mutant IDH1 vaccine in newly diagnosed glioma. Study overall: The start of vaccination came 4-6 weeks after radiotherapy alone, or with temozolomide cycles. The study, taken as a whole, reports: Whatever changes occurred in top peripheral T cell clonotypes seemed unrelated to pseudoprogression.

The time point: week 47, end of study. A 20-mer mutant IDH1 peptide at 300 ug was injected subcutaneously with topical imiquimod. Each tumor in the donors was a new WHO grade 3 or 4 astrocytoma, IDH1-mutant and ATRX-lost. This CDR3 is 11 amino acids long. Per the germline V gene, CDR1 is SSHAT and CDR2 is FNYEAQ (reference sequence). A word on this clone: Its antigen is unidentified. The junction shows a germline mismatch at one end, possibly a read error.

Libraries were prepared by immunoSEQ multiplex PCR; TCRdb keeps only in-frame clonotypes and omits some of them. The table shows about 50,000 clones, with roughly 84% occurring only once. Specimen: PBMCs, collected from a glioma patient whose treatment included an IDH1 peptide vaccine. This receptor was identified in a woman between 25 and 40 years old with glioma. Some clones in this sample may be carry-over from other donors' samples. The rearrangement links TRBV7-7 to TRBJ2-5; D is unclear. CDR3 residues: CASSSKETQYF. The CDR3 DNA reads TGTGCTAGCAGCTCCAAAGAGACCCAGTACTTC.